The clone carrying this T cell receptor beta chain was detected ten times or more. Its antigen is undetermined. Making TCR cDNA involved 5'RACE template switching, which added UMIs and a universal primer site. TCRdb reprocessed the 5' RACE reads via MiXCR and lists one record per CDR3 protein. In the table there are around 150,000 distinct CDR3 sequences, 6% to 7.5% of which are singletons. These data are taken from a study of T cells after yellow fever vaccination. Findings of the study overall: Some clonotypes, a small share, were shared between CD4 and CD8 compartments. Contamination of FACS-sorted repertoires by abundant clonotypes from the bulk population could occur.

This sample comprised CD4+ T cells sorted from PBMCs, obtained about 5 days after the first yellow fever vaccination. This sequence originates from a young man who received the YFV17D yellow fever vaccine.

The chain's CDR3 is CASSYNPDRGAGELFF. The CDR3 coding sequence is TGTGCCAGCAGTTACAACCCGGACAGGGGAGCCGGGGAGCTGTTTTTT. The rearrangement uses TRBV6-5 and TRBJ2-2; 9 nucleotides agree with TRBD1. Germline V gene data show CDR1 as MNHEY and CDR2 as SVGAGI. Trimming at V came to 2 bases and at J to 6 bases, leaving 7 bases not matched to a gene. The CDR3 is made up of 16 amino acids.